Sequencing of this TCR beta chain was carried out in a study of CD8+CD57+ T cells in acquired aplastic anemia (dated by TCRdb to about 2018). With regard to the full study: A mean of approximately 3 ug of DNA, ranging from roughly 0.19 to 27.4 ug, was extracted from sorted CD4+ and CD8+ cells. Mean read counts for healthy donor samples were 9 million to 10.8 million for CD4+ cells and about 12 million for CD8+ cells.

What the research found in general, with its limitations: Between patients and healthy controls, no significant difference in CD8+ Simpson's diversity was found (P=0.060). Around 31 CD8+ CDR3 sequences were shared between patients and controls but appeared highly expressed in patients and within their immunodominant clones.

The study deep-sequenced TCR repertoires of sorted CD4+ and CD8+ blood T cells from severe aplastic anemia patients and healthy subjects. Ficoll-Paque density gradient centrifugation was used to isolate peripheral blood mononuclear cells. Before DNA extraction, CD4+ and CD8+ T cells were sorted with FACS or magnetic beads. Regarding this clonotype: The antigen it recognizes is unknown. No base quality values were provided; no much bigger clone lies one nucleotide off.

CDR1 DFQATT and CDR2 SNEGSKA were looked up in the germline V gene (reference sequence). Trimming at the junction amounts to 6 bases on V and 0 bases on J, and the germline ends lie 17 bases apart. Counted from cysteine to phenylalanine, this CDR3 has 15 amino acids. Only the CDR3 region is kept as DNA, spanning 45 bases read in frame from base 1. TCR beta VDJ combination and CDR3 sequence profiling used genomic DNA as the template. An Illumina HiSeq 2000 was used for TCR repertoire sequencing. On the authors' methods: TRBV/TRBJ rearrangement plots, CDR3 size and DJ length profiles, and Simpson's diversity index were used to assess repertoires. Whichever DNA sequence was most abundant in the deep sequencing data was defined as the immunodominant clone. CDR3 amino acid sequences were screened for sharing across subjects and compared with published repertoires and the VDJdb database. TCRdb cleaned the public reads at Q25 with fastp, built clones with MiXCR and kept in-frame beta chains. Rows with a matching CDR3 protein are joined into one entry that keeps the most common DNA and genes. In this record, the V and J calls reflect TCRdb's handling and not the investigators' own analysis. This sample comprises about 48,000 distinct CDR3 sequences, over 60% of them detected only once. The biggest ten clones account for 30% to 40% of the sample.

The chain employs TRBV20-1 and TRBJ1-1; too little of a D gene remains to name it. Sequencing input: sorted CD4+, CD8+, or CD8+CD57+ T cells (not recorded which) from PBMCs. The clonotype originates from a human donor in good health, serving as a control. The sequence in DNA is TGCAGTGCCGGTTTCGGTACAGCGATGAACACTGAAGCTTTCTTT. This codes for CSAGFGTAMNTEAFF.